Only one count was recorded for the clone carrying this T cell receptor (beta chain). Antigen specificity is unknown. V shed 1 base and J shed 4 bases, with 11 bases lying between them. The CDR3 has 15 amino acids. This sample is part of a study of post-analysis software for immune sequencing data. Study-level information: As for disease course, relapsing-remitting, secondary progressive and progressive-relapsing multiple sclerosis were all included. General study findings and limits: TRBV segments more frequent in patients than in controls numbered roughly 5 and included TRBV5-6, TRBV5-1 and TRBV20-1.

Unique molecular identifiers had been added to the TCR beta cDNA libraries. The source material, about 0.95 to 10 million T cells, gave rise to 500,000 or so cDNA molecules. Each CDR3 protein is one row after TCRdb ran MiXCR on the PCR reads. The sample has about 460,000 distinct CDR3 sequences; 40% to 55% are singletons. The chain recombines TRBV12-3 or TRBV12-4 with TRBJ1-3; TRBD1 might be the D (5 bases). Sequencing was done on a sample of blood. This TCR derives from a girl aged 5-17 years with multiple sclerosis. The CDR3 DNA is TGTGCCAGCAGTTTAGGCGACAGCATCGGAAACACCATATATTTT. It yields the protein CASSLGDSIGNTIYF.